This T cell receptor (beta chain) was obtained from a study of post-analysis software for immune sequencing data (dated by TCRdb to between 2015 and 2017). In terms of the full investigation: The recorded disease courses included relapsing-remitting, secondary progressive and progressive-relapsing multiple sclerosis, and some patients had no subtype annotation. The patient repertoires were set against 11 previously published healthy control repertoires from donors whose ages ranged from roughly 6 to 27 years. A subset of samples was prepared in parallel using single-end sample barcoding, then pooled and co-amplified after Illumina adapter ligation.

V and J lose 5 bases and 6 bases, and a span of 13 bases separates them. The germline V gene (reference sequence) yields SEHNR for CDR1 and FQNEAQ for CDR2. There are 14 amino acids in the CDR3, from cysteine to phenylalanine inclusive. Only CDR3 DNA remains: 42 bases, in frame from the first base. This clonotype was counted only a few times. Its cognate antigen has yet to be identified. No per-base quality is available; no much larger clone lies one base away. To demonstrate the VDJtools post-analysis software, the study profiled TCR beta repertoires from the peripheral blood of around 13 young patients with multiple sclerosis. Multiple sclerosis patients were children and adolescents aged roughly 6 to 16 years. Library prep was done by PCR. This sample was sequenced with an Illumina HiSeq 2500. To reduce PCR and sequencing biases, unique molecular identifiers were built into the TCR beta cDNA libraries. Per 1 to 10 million input T cells, approximately 500,000 cDNA molecules were obtained, such that each molecule approximated one T cell. The patient libraries were prepared and sequenced using the same protocol as the earlier healthy control dataset. Samples belonging to the same batch were prepared together, multiplexed and sequenced on a shared HiSeq lane. The paper's processing steps were these. MIGEC was used to process the raw barcoded reads, and molecular identifier groups with only a single read were discarded before consensus assembly and CDR3 extraction. VDJtools was used for post-analysis of the clonotype tables, with diversity normalized by down-sampling every dataset to the smallest sample size. In repertoire overlap clustering, CDR3 amino acid sequences, but not nucleotide sequences, were matched to correct batch-related cross-sample contamination. TCRdb passed the public sequencing reads through fastp at Q25 and MiXCR, retaining productive beta sequences. CDR3 protein duplicates are merged, each entry listing the most common genes and DNA. The V and J calls and clone size are TCRdb's, not the authors'. Present in this sample are roughly 730,000 distinct CDR3 sequences, just under 30% of which were seen just once. The biggest ten clones account for around 0.56% of the sample.

What the work shows at the level of the full study, not this receptor alone: Strong co-clustering of samples prepared in the same batch was shown by direct clustering with F measure, prompting a batch-effect correction. The control group was slightly older than the multiple sclerosis patient group. Patients showed significantly higher frequencies than controls for 4 or 5 TRBV segments, among them TRBV5-6, TRBV5-1 and TRBV20-1. Multiple sclerosis patients had significantly lower normalized Chao1 diversity than controls, a result that suggests substantial peripheral T-cell clonal expansion.

The V and J segments used are TRBV7-9 and TRBJ1-4, with an unclear D gene assignment. Specimen: blood. The TCR originated in a girl aged 5-17 years with multiple sclerosis. The CDR3 reads as follows: CASSPRALDEKLFF. The sequenced DNA: TGTGCCAGCAGCCCCCGGGCCTTAGATGAAAAACTGTTTTTT.